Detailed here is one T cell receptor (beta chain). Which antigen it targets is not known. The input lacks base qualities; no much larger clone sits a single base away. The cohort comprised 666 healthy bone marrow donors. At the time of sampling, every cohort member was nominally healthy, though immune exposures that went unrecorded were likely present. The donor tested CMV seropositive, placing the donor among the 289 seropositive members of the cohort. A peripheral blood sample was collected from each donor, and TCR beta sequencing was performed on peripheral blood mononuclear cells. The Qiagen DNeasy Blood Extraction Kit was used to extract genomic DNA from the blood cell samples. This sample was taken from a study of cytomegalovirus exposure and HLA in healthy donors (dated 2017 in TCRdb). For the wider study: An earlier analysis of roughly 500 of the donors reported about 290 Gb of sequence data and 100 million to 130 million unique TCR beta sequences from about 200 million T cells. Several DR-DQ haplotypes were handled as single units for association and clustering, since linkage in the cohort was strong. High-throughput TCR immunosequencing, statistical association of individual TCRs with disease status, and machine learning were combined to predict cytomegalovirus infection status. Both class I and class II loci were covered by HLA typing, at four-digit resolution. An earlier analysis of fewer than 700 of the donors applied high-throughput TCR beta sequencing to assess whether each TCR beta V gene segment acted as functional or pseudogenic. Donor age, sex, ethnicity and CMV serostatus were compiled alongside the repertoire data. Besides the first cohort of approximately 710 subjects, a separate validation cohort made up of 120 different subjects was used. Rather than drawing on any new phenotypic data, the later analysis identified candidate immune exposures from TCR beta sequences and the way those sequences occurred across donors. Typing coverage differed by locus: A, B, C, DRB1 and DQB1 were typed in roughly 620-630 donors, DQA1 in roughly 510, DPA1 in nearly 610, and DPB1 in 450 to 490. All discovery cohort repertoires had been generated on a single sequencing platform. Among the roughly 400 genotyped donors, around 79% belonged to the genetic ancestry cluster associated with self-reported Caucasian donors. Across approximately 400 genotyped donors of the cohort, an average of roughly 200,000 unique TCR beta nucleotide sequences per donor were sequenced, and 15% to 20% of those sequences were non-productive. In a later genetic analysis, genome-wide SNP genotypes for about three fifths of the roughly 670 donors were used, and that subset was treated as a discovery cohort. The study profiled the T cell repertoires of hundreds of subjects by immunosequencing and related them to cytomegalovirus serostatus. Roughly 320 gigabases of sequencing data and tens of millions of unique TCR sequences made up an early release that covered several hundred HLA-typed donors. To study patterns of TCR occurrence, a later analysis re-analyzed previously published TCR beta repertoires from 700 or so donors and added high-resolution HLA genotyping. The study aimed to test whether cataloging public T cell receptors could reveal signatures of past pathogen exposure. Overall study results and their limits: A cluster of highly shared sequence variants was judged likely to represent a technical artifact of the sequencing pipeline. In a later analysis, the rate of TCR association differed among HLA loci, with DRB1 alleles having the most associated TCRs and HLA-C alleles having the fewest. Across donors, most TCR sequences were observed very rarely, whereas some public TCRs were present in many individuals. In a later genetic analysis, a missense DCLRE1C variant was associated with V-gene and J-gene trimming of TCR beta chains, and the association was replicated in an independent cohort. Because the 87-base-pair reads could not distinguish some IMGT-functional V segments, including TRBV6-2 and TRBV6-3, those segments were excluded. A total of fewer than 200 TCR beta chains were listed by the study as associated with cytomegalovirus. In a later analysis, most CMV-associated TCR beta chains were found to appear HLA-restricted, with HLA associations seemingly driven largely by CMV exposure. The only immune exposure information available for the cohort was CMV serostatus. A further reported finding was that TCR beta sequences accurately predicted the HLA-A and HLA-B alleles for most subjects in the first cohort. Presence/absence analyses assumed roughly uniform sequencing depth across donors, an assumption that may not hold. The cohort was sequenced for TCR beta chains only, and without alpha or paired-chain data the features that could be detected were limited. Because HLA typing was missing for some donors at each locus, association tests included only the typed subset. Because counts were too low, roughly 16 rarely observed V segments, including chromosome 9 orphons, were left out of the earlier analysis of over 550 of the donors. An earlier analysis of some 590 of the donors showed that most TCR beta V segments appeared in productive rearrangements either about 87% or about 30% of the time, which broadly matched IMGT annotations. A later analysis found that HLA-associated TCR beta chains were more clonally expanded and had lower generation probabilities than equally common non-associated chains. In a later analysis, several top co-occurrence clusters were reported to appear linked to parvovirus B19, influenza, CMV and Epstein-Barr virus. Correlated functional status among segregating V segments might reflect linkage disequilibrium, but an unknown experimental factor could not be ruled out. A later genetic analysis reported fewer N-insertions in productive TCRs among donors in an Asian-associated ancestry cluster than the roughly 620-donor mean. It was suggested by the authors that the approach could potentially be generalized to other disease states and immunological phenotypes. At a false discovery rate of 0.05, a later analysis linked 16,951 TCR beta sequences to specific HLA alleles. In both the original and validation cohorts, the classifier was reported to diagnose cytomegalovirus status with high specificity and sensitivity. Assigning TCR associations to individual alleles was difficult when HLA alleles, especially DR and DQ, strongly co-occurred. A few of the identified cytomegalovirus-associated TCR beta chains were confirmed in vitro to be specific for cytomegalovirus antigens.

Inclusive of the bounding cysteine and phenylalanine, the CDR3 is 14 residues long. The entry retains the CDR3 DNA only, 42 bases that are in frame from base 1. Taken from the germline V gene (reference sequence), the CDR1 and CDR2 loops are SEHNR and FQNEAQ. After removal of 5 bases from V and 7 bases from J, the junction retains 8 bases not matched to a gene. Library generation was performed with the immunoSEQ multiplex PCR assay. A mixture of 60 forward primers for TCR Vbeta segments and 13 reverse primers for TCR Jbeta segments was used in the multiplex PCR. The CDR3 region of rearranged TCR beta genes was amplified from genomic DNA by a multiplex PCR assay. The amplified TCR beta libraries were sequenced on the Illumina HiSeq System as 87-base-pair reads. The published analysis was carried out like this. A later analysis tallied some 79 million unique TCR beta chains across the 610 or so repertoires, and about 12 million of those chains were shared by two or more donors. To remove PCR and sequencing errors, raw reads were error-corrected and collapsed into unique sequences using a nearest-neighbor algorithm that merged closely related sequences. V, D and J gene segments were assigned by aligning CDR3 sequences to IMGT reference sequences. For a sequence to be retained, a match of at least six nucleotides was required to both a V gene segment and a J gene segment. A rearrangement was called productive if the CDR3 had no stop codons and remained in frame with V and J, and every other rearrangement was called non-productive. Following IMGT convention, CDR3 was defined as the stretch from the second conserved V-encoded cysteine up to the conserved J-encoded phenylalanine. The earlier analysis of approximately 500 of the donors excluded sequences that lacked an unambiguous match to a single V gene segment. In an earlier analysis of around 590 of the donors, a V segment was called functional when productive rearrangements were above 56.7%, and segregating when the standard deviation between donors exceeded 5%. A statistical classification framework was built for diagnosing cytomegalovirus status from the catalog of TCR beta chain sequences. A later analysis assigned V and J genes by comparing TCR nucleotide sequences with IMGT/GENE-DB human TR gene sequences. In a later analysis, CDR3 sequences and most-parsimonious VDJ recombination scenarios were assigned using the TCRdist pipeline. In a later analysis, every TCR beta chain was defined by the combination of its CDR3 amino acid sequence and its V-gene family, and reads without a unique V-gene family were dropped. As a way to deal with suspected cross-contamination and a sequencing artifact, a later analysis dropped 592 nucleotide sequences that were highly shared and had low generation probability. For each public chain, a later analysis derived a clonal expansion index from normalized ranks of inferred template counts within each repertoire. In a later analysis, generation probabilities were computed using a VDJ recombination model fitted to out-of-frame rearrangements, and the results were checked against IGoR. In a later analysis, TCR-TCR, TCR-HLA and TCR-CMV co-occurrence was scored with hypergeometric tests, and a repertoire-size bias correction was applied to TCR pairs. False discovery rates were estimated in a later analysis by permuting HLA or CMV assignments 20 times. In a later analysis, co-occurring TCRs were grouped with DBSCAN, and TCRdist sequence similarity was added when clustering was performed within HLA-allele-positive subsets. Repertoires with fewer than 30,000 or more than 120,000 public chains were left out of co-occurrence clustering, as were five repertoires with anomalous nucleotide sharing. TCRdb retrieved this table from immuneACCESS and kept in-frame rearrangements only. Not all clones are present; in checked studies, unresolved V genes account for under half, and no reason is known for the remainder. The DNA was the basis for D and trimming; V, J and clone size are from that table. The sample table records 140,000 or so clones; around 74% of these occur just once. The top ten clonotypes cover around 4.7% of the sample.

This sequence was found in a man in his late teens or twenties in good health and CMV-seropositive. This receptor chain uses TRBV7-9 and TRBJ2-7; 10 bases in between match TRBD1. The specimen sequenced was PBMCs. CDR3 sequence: CASSQTGGTREQYF. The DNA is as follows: TGTGCCAGCAGCCAGACAGGGGGCACGAGGGAGCAGTACTTC.